The 8 T cell receptor beta chains below all came from one sample that was sequenced in a study of blood T cell repertoires in COVID-19. Produced via immunoSEQ multiplex PCR; TCRdb's table is partial and in-frame only. The profile shows some 69,000 clones, roughly 90% of them singletons. Sequencing was carried out using peripheral blood. The receptors shown here come from a man in his 60s with acute or convalescent COVID-19.

The rearrangement uses TRBV7-9 and TRBJ1-3; 7 positions agree with TRBD1. V dropped 5 bases and J dropped 4; count of bases not matched to a gene: 8. CDR1 SEHNR and CDR2 FQNEAQ come from the germline V gene (reference sequence). This CDR3 has 15 amino acids. CDR3 amino acids: CASSPRDSIGNTIYF. The CDR3 nucleotides are TGTGCCAGCAGCCCCAGGGACAGCATAGGAAACACCATATATTTT.

The chain employs TRBV18 and TRBJ2-7, with D possibly matching TRBD1 (6 bases). The CDR3 contains 14 residues. The V gene's germline CDR1 is KGHSH and CDR2 LQKENI. The ends were cut back, 6 bases at V and 9 bases at J, with 21 bases in the middle. CDR3 in amino acids: CASSQETGHVGQYF. CDR3 coding DNA: TGTGCCAGCTCCCAGGAGACAGGTCATGTCGGGCAGTACTTC. Full variable domain (remainder filled in from reference TRBV18 and TRBJ2-7): NAGVMQNPRHLVRRRGQEARLRCSPMKGHSHVYWYRQLPEEGLKFMVYLQKENIIDESGMPKERFSAEFPKEGPSILRIQQVVRGDSAAYFCASSQETGHVGQYFGPGTRLTVT.

V and J are TRBV12-3 or TRBV12-4 and TRBJ1-2, with D hard to call. V was shortened by 1 base and J by 8 bases, with 11 bases between the two germline ends. This CDR3 has 13 residues. Here the CDR3 DNA reads TGTGCCAGCAGTTTAGACCCTTTTCAGGGCTACACCTTC. Its protein product is CASSLDPFQGYTF.

This chain uses TRBV19 with TRBJ1-5, with no clear D. The CDR3 has 14 amino acids. CDR1 is LNHDA and CDR2 is SQIVND in the germline V gene (reference sequence). Trimming stripped 7 bases from V and 1 base from J, with 11 bases between. CDR3 coding DNA: TGTGCCAGTAAGAGGGAATCGAGCAATCAGCCCCAGCATTTT. This codes for CASKRESSNQPQHF.

For this clone: Compared with germline, one end of the junction differs, possibly owing to a read error. V gene TRBV12-5 combines with J gene TRBJ2-7, with TRBD2 identical over 8 bases. The CDR3 runs 11 residues. Germline V lookup: CDR1 LGHNT, CDR2 FRNRAP. CDR3 nucleotides: TGTGCTAGTGGTTTCGACGGGCGGGAGGACTTC. Amino acids: CASGFDGREDF.

CDR3 protein: CASSLGSYRGVSTDTQYF. The CDR3, as DNA: TGTGCCAGCAGCTTAGGGTCTTACAGGGGGGTTAGCACAGATACGCAGTATTTT. The chain uses TRBV7-6 and TRBJ2-3, with 8 bases that match TRBD1. With 1 base clipped from V and 0 bases from J, the junction kept 9 bases outside the gene matches. Germline-derived CDR1 and CDR2 are SGHVS and FNYEAQ. The CDR3 sequence is 18 residues long. Based on the CDR3 plus reference TRBV7-6 and TRBJ2-3, the full variable domain is GAGVSQSPRYKVTKRGQDVALRCDPISGHVSLYWYRQALGQGPEFLTYFNYEAQQDKSGLPNDRFSAERPEGSISTLTIQRTEQRDSAMYRCASSLGSYRGVSTDTQYFGPGTRLTVL.

The chain is built from TRBV27 and TRBJ2-1, with 9 bases matching TRBD1. This CDR3 region has 13 residues. CDR1 is MNHEY, CDR2 SMNVEV, per germline (reference sequence). V lost 5 bases, J lost 8 bases, and 4 bases stayed unmatched. CDR3 loop: CASSHDRGDEQFF. The CDR3 region has the DNA TGTGCCAGCAGTCACGACAGGGGGGATGAGCAGTTCTTC.

This clone was counted a few times. The chain has TRBV7-6 and TRBJ1-1; D not resolved. V lost 5 bases to trimming and J lost 5 bases, with 27 bases between them. The length of the CDR3 is 18 residues. Germline V gene sequence: CDR1 SGHVS, CDR2 FNYEAQ. This CDR3 reads CASSRPGRASLMRTEAFF. Written as DNA, the CDR3 is TGTGCCAGCAGCCGTCCGGGGAGGGCGAGTCTAATGCGGACTGAAGCTTTCTTT.